The sequence of this T cell receptor beta chain was determined in a study of Graves' ophthalmopathy and Graves' hyperthyroidism (dated by TCRdb to between 2017 and 2018). Notes on the research overall: Peripheral blood was collected at initial diagnosis, prior to any treatment. In total, 135 blood samples were TCR-sequenced: approximately 40 ophthalmopathy, some 72 hyperthyroidism and approximately 17 hyperthyroidism-to-ophthalmopathy patients. Once sampling was done, hyperthyroidism patients were given methimazole at a starting dose of 30 mg daily, while ophthalmopathy patients were given high-dose intravenous methylprednisolone. For training and testing, the approximately 92 patients in the discovery cohort were randomly divided in a 7:3 ratio. T-cell repertoires of thyroid tissue and blood were compared in about 6 hyperthyroidism patients. TCR beta repertoire signatures were used to distinguish Graves' ophthalmopathy from Graves' hyperthyroidism and to predict progression to ophthalmopathy. For independent validation, a separate cohort was made up of around 18 hyperthyroidism patients plus 17 patients who later progressed from hyperthyroidism to ophthalmopathy. To explore V-J signatures that distinguish ophthalmopathy from hyperthyroidism, a discovery set of 100 patients was enrolled, made up of 40 to 45 with ophthalmopathy and under 65 with stable hyperthyroidism. Summary of the overall study and its limitations: Most of the expanded thyroid clonotypes with a frequency above 0.001 were also detected in blood, and it was suggested that the thyroid immune response may be reflected by blood repertoires. Sample size was not statistically predetermined, and group allocation was not concealed from the investigators. The 13-signature model separated ophthalmopathy from stable hyperthyroidism with approximately 88% sensitivity and 81.08% specificity in cross-validation, and 80%/75% in the test set. In validation, the model predicted ophthalmopathy progression with more than 70% sensitivity and approximately 72% specificity; some 13 predicted patients were CT-confirmed with GO in a median of approximately 6.2 months.

The ophthalmopathy patients had moderately to severely active disease, with a Clinical Activity Score of 3 or higher, a NOSPECS grade of 4 or higher, and a disease duration of less than 3 months. Patients were excluded if they had other autoimmune diseases, uncontrolled infections, pregnancy or lactation. Diagnosis relied on clinical symptoms, serum thyroxine, TRAb, thyroid ultrasound and orbital computed tomography. PBMCs were isolated from about 9.2 ml of fresh peripheral blood by Ficoll-Paque density gradient centrifugation. Total RNA was extracted with Trizol reagent and quality-checked on an Agilent 2100 Bioanalyzer. This clonotype was counted ten times or more. Its antigen remains unidentified. No much larger clone exists at a distance of one base, and base qualities are not known. For repertoire sequencing, TCR beta CDR3 regions were amplified from RNA transcripts. HTBI primers and the Qiagen OneStep RT-PCR kit were used in a first-round RT-PCR, which was followed by a second-round multiplex PCR, size selection and purification. Sequencing of the libraries was carried out on an Illumina HiSeq2000 in paired-end mode with 100 bp reads. On the study's bioinformatics: SOAPnuke was used to process the reads, throwing out any read that had adapters, had uncalled bases, had a mean Phred below 15, or lacked an exact constant-primer or identifier match. High-quality paired reads were merged with COPE v1.2.5. Clonotypes were defined as unique nucleotide sequences and were aligned to IMGT TRB V, D and J references using MiTCR v1.1. The analysis was limited to V-J combinations with a frequency above 0.0001, which together covered 99.2% of repertoires. For each V-J combination, a TCR clonal expansion and chaos score was defined as the ratio of F50 clonal expansion to chaos observed in the TCRdist matrix. Features were reduced by Welch's t-statistics and random forest to more than 10 V-J combinations, which fed a naive Bayes classifier. The Morisita-Horn index was used to measure how similar the thyroid and blood repertoires were. TCRdb reprocessed the public reads (quality trimming at Q25 with fastp, clone calling with MiXCR) and kept in-frame beta chains. Entries that share a CDR3 protein sequence are merged under the most common genes and DNA. The V and J calls, along with clone size, are taken from TCRdb and not from the paper's own processing. The sample table holds roughly 160,000 distinct CDR3 sequences, of which less than 45% were seen once. 4.5% to 6% of the sample is in the top ten clones.

CDR1 and CDR2, looked up from the germline V gene (reference sequence), are SGHAT and FQDESV. The cysteine opens and the phenylalanine closes a CDR3 of 16 amino acids. The retained sequence is limited to the CDR3, 48 bases, with the frame set at the first base. V lost 5 bases and J lost 2 bases; the stretch between them is 15 bases long. Sequencing input: peripheral blood. This clonotype was obtained from a middle-aged woman with Graves' ophthalmopathy. Donor details come from another sample of the same person, matched by shared clones. The chain is made from TRBV11-1 and TRBJ2-2; confidence is insufficient to name the D gene. The encoded CDR3 is CASSPLGQSNTGELFF. The nucleotide sequence is TGTGCCAGCAGCCCATTAGGGCAGAGTAACACCGGGGAGCTGTTTTTT.